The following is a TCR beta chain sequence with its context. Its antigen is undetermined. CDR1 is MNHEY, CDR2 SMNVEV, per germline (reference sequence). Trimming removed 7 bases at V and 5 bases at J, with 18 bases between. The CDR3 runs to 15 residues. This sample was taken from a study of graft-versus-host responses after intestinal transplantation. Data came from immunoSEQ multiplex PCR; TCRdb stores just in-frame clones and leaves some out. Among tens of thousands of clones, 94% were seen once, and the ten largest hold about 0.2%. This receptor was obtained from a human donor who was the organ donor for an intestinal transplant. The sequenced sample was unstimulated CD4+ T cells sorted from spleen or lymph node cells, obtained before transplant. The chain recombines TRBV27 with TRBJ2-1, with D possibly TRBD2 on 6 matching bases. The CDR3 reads CASKPAGLANNEQFF. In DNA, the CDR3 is TGTGCCAGCAAACCCGCTGGGCTAGCGAACAATGAGCAGTTCTTC.